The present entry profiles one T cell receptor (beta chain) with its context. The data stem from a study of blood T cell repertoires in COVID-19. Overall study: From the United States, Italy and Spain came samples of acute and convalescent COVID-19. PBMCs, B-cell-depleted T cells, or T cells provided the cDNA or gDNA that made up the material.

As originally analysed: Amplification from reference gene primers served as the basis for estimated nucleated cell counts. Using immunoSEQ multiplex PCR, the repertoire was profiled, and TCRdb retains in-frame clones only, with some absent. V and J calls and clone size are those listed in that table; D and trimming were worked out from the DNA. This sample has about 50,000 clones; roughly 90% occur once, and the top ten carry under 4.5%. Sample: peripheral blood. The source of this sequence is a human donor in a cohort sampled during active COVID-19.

CDR3 region: CASSITVTGINQPQHF. In DNA form, the CDR3 reads TGTGCCAGTAGTATAACGGTAACAGGGATTAATCAGCCCCAGCATTTT. This sequence joins TRBV19 and TRBJ1-5, with D perhaps TRBD1 (6 bases). This CDR3 has 16 residues. V dropped 2 bases and J dropped 4 bases, with 15 bases sitting between them. Germline CDR1 LNHDA, CDR2 SQIVND (reference sequence). Using reference TRBV19 and TRBJ1-5 for the parts outside the CDR3, the full variable domain is DGGITQSPKYLFRKEGQNVTLSCEQNLNHDAMYWYRQDPGQGLRLIYYSQIVNDFQKGDIAEGYSVSREKKESFPLTVTSAQKNPTAFYLCASSITVTGINQPQHFGDGTRLSIL.